This T cell receptor beta chain stems from a study of post-analysis software for immune sequencing data (dated by TCRdb to 2014 to 2015). In terms of the full investigation: The recorded disease courses included relapsing-remitting, secondary progressive and progressive-relapsing multiple sclerosis, and some patients had no subtype annotation. Patient repertoires were compared against 10 to 12 previously published healthy control repertoires from donors aged roughly 6 to 25 years. A subset of samples was prepared in parallel using single-end sample barcoding, then pooled and co-amplified after Illumina adapter ligation.

In the case of this clonotype: Its antigen is still unknown. Base quality data are lacking; no much larger clone is found one base away.

V and J lose 2 bases and 0 bases, and a span of 18 bases separates them. Inclusive of the bounding cysteine and phenylalanine, the CDR3 is 18 residues long. The sequence is cut down to CDR3 DNA, 54 bases in frame from base 1. TCR beta repertoires were profiled from peripheral blood of about a dozen young patients with multiple sclerosis to demonstrate the VDJtools post-analysis software. The patients with multiple sclerosis were children and adolescents between roughly 6 and 17 years of age. The method was PCR. TCRdb names Illumina HiSeq 2500 as the instrument used. Unique molecular identifiers were incorporated into TCR beta cDNA libraries to reduce PCR and sequencing biases. Per 1 to 10 million input T cells, roughly 500,000 cDNA molecules were obtained, such that each molecule approximated one T cell. Patient libraries were prepared and sequenced with the same protocol used for the earlier healthy control dataset. Within a given batch, samples were prepared together, multiplexed and sequenced on the same HiSeq lane. The study's processing was this. MIGEC was used to process the raw barcoded reads, and molecular identifier groups with only a single read were discarded before consensus assembly and CDR3 extraction. Clonotype tables were post-analysed with VDJtools, normalizing diversity by down-sampling all datasets to the smallest sample size. Repertoire overlap clustering matched CDR3 amino acid but not nucleotide sequences to correct batch-related cross-sample contamination. TCRdb handled the public reads itself, with Q25 trimming in fastp and clone calling in MiXCR, and kept productive beta chains. When rows share a CDR3 protein, they turn into one entry using the most common DNA and genes. TCRdb assigned the V and J calls; the authors' analysis was not used. Recorded for this sample are about half a million distinct CDR3 sequences; around 34% of them occurred a single time. Under 7% of the sample rests with the top ten.

Study-level results and caveats: The multiple sclerosis patient group was slightly younger than the control group. Direct clustering with F measure revealed strong co-clustering of samples prepared in the same batch, which led to a batch-effect correction. Normalized Chao1 diversity was significantly lower in multiple sclerosis patients than controls, suggesting substantial peripheral T-cell clonal expansion. Patients showed significantly higher frequencies than controls for roughly 5 TRBV segments, among them TRBV5-6, TRBV5-1 and TRBV20-1.

This clonotype was obtained from a girl between 2 and 17 years old with multiple sclerosis. Source material: blood. The sequence links TRBV12-3 or TRBV12-4 to TRBJ2-3, with the D gene call left open. The CDR3 amino acid sequence is: CASSLQRGRATSTDTQYF. The DNA reads as follows: TGTGCCAGCAGTTTACAAAGAGGACGGGCCACTAGCACAGATACGCAGTATTTT.